These T cell receptor beta chains were read from a single sample in a study of blood T cell repertoires in COVID-19. Clones were sequenced by immunoSEQ multiplex PCR, and TCRdb holds only the in-frame ones, with some missing. In the table there are 85,000 to 95,000 clones, roughly 89% of which are singletons. The sequencing sample was made of peripheral blood. These TCRs come from an elderly woman with active COVID-19. The CDR3 runs from the conserved cysteine through the conserved F or W. D genes are given only for firm matches. For some rows the clone size is stated as once, few or many, or as a class when expanded; others skip it.

j_gene	abundance	v_gene	d_gene	CDR3nt	CDR3aa
TRBJ2-1	NA	TRBV5-4	TRBD2	TGTGCCAGCAGCCTCCCTGGACTAGCGGCACACAATGAGCAGTTCTTC	CASSLPGLAAHNEQFF
TRBJ2-3	NA	TRBV6-2/TRBV6-3	TRBD2	TGTGCCAGCAGCATTAGCGGGAGGGAGGATACGCAGTATTTT	CASSISGREDTQYF
TRBJ1-3	NA	TRBV7-9	NA	TGTGCCAGCAGCTTAGCGCAGGCTGGAAACACCATATATTTT	CASSLAQAGNTIYF
TRBJ2-2	few	TRBV24-1	NA	TGTGCCACCAGGGGCTTGAACACCGGGGAGCTGTTTTTT	CATRGLNTGELFF
TRBJ2-1	once	TRBV4-1	TRBD2	TGCGCCAGCAGCCCTACTAGCGGGAGGGAGGATGAGCAGTTCTTC	CASSPTSGREDEQFF
TRBJ2-7	NA	TRBV10-3	NA	TGTGCCATCAGTGAGTCGGGCAGGGACGAGCAGTACTTC	CAISESGRDEQYF
TRBJ2-1	NA	TRBV11-2	TRBD2	TGTGCCAGCAGCCAATACGGACTAGCGGGGTACAATGAGCAGTTCTTC	CASSQYGLAGYNEQFF
TRBJ2-3	NA	TRBV7-6	TRBD2	TGTGCCAGCAGCTTAGCGGTTTGGGAGGGGTCAGCAGATACGCAGTATTTT	CASSLAVWEGSADTQYF
TRBJ2-7	few	TRBV5-5	TRBD2	TGTGCCAGCAGCCGGGCGGCTAGCGGGATTGCCTACGAGCAGTACTTC	CASSRAASGIAYEQYF
TRBJ2-7	once	TRBV28	TRBD1	TGTGCCAGCAGTTTATTCCAGGGGGCCTCCAGCTCCTACGAGCAGTACTTC	CASSLFQGASSSYEQYF
TRBJ2-1	NA	TRBV6-5	NA	TGTGCCAGCATCGTACACCACCGCTACAATGAGCAGTTCTTC	CASIVHHRYNEQFF
TRBJ2-1	NA	TRBV6-2/TRBV6-3	NA	TGTGCCAGCAGTTACTCGACTCATGCTGAGCAGTTCTTC	CASSYSTHAEQFF
TRBJ1-4	NA	TRBV7-9	NA	TGTGCCAGCGGCAGTGCAACTAATGAAAAACTGTTTTTT	CASGSATNEKLFF
TRBJ2-7	NA	TRBV19	TRBD2	TGTGCCAGTAGTATAGGATTAGCGGGAGATACTTACGAGCAGTACTTC	CASSIGLAGDTYEQYF
TRBJ1-5	NA	TRBV28	TRBD1	TGTGCCAGCAGGGGCCCCGGGACAGGAAACAATCAGCCCCAGCATTTT	CASRGPGTGNNQPQHF
TRBJ2-3	few	TRBV19	TRBD2	TGTGCCAGTAGTATAGATTTTGGGACTAGCGGGAGCGTGAACCGGAGGGATACGCAGTATTTT	CASSIDFGTSGSVNRRDTQYF
TRBJ1-2	NA	TRBV28	NA	TGTGCCAGCCTGATAATTTGGGGCAGGGCGAACTATGGCTACACCTTC	CASLIIWGRANYGYTF
TRBJ2-3	NA	TRBV12-3/TRBV12-4	NA	TGTGCCAGCAGTTCTAACGCGGGGGATACGCAGTATTTT	CASSSNAGDTQYF
TRBJ2-7	NA	TRBV19	TRBD1	TGTGCCAGTAGTGTCCTGACAGGGCCCTACGAGCAGTACTTC	CASSVLTGPYEQYF
TRBJ2-1	few	TRBV7-9	NA	TGTGCCAGCAGCCAACAACAGGGTAGCTCCTACAATGAGCAGTTCTTC	CASSQQQGSSYNEQFF
TRBJ2-1	NA	TRBV5-6	NA	TGTGCCAGCAGCTTATGGGACACAGTAACCAATGAGCAGTTCTTC	CASSLWDTVTNEQFF
TRBJ2-1	NA	TRBV19	TRBD2	TGTGCCAGCCGGACTAGCGGGGCCAGTGAGCAGTTCTTC	CASRTSGASEQFF
TRBJ2-7	once	TRBV19	TRBD2	TGTGCCAGTAGTATCGGGGGGGGCCGCTCCTACGAGCAGTACTTC	CASSIGGGRSYEQYF
TRBJ2-1	NA	TRBV6-5	TRBD1	TGTGCCAGCAGTCGGGACAGGGCTGTCTACAATGAGCAGTTCTTC	CASSRDRAVYNEQFF
TRBJ1-5	NA	TRBV6-4	TRBD1	TGTGCCAGCAGATCCGACAGGGGCTGGAGCAATCAGCCCCAGCATTTT	CASRSDRGWSNQPQHF
TRBJ2-1	once	TRBV9	TRBD2	TGTGCCAGCAGGGCGGGAGCGGGGGAGGACAATGAGCAGTTCTTC	CASRAGAGEDNEQFF
TRBJ2-7	NA	TRBV3-1/TRBV3-2	TRBD2	TGTGCCAGCAGCCAAGATAAGGCGGGAGGACCTGACGAGCAGTACTTC	CASSQDKAGGPDEQYF
TRBJ2-7	NA	TRBV7-2	TRBD2	TGTGCCAGCAGCGCCCAAATAGGGACTAGCGGGAGGTACAACGAGCAGTACTTC	CASSAQIGTSGRYNEQYF
TRBJ2-7	few	TRBV18	NA	TGTGCCAGCTCACCACGGGGGGTGTCCTACGAGCAGTACTTC	CASSPRGVSYEQYF
TRBJ2-5	NA	TRBV27	TRBD2	TGTGCCAGCAGCAGACTAGCGGGAGCGTCAGAGACCCAGTACTTC	CASSRLAGASETQYF
TRBJ1-4	NA	TRBV19	NA	TGTGCCAGTAGTATTATTGGGGGCCGGGGACTGTTTTTT	CASSIIGGRGLFF
TRBJ2-7	NA	TRBV27	NA	TGTGCCAGCAGTTACAAACCAAACTACGAGCAGTACTTC	CASSYKPNYEQYF
TRBJ1-1	NA	TRBV6-5	NA	TGTGCCAGCACCCGGGGGTGGGGCCGGGACACTGAAGCTTTCTTT	CASTRGWGRDTEAFF
TRBJ2-2	NA	TRBV4-3	NA	TGCGCCAGCAGCCAAGACGGGTTCGCGAACACCGGGGAGCTGTTTTTT	CASSQDGFANTGELFF
TRBJ2-1	NA	TRBV7-8	TRBD2	TGTGCCAGCAGCTTAGGTGGGGCGGGAGATACCTACAATGAGCAGTTCTTC	CASSLGGAGDTYNEQFF
TRBJ2-6	NA	TRBV18	NA	TGTGCCTTCGGAGGAGTCCAGGGGGCCAACGTCCTGACTTTC	CAFGGVQGANVLTF
TRBJ2-5	NA	TRBV30	NA	TGTGCCTGGAGTGCGGGATTTTGGGAGACCCAGTACTTC	CAWSAGFWETQYF
TRBJ1-1	NA	TRBV18	TRBD1	TGTGCCAGCTCACTAAACGGACAGGCTATGAACACTGAAGCTTTCTTT	CASSLNGQAMNTEAFF
TRBJ1-4	NA	TRBV7-9	NA	TGTGCCAGCAGCTTAAATGGAGTCGTTAATGAAAAACTGTTTTTT	CASSLNGVVNEKLFF
TRBJ1-5	NA	TRBV24-1	TRBD1	TGTGCCACCAGTGATCCGTCACAGGGGAAGGGTCAGCCCCAGCATTTT	CATSDPSQGKGQPQHF
TRBJ2-5	NA	TRBV15	NA	TGTGCCACCAGCAGAGGACAGGGAGGAGAGACCCAGTACTTC	CATSRGQGGETQYF
TRBJ2-5	NA	TRBV6-2/TRBV6-3	NA	TGTGCCAGCAGTTACCCGACTCGGGAGGAGACCCAGTACTTC	CASSYPTREETQYF
TRBJ2-7	once	TRBV3-1/TRBV3-2	TRBD1	TGTGCCAGCAGCCAAGATAGGGGGCGAGGGGTGCCCTCCTACGAGCAGTACTTC	CASSQDRGRGVPSYEQYF
TRBJ2-7	NA	TRBV5-8	NA	TGTGCCAGCAGCTTGGCCTGGTCTTCAGCGTCGACCTACGAGCAGTACTTC	CASSLAWSSASTYEQYF
TRBJ1-4	NA	TRBV6-7	NA	TGTGCCAGCAGTTACTCGATTCTCAGGAAAAATGAAAAACTGTTTTTT	CASSYSILRKNEKLFF
TRBJ2-3	NA	TRBV12-1	NA	TGTGCCAGCAGCTCCCCACTTGGAGCGCAATACACAGATACGCAGTATTTT	CASSSPLGAQYTDTQYF
TRBJ1-4	NA	TRBV5-6	TRBD1	TGTGCCAGCAGCTCTGGGACAGGGCCGACGAAACTGTTTTTT	CASSSGTGPTKLFF
TRBJ2-1	NA	TRBV19	TRBD2	TGTGCCAGTAGTCAACCTCGAACTAGCGGGATCGATGAGCAGTTCTTC	CASSQPRTSGIDEQFF
TRBJ2-3	NA	TRBV29-1	TRBD1	TGCAGCGTTCTCCGGGACAGGGGCCGCACAGATACGCAGTATTTT	CSVLRDRGRTDTQYF
TRBJ2-7	NA	TRBV14	NA	TGTGCCAGCAGCCCGACAGGTTTCCTACCCTACGAGCAGTACTTC	CASSPTGFLPYEQYF
TRBJ1-4	NA	TRBV18	TRBD1	TGTGCCAGCTCACCACAGGGGGCGGATGAAAAACTGTTTTTT	CASSPQGADEKLFF
TRBJ2-2	NA	TRBV13	TRBD2	TGTGCCAGCAGCTTAGGTCCCAGCGGGAGGACCGGGGAGCTGTTTTTT	CASSLGPSGRTGELFF
TRBJ2-3	NA	TRBV18	NA	TGTGCCAGCTCACCCGAGTGGAGCACTAGCACAGATACGCAGTATTTT	CASSPEWSTSTDTQYF
TRBJ2-3	NA	TRBV5-4	NA	TGTGCCAGCACCGCGCGAGGTTCTAGCACAGATACGCAGTATTTT	CASTARGSSTDTQYF
TRBJ2-7	NA	TRBV5-1	TRBD2	TGCGCCAGCAGCCTGTCGGGGGGGAATTCCTACGAGCAGTACTTC	CASSLSGGNSYEQYF
TRBJ2-2	NA	TRBV15	NA	TGTGCCACCAGCAGATCGGGTGGGAACACCGGGGAGCTGTTTTTT	CATSRSGGNTGELFF
TRBJ1-1	NA	TRBV29-1	NA	TGCAGCGTTGAAAAAGTAGACACTGAAGCTTTCTTT	CSVEKVDTEAFF
TRBJ1-1	NA	TRBV9	NA	TGTGCCAGCAGCGGCACCGGGAGTGGTGAGACTGAAGCTTTCTTT	CASSGTGSGETEAFF
TRBJ2-7	NA	TRBV19	NA	TGTGCCAGTAGCCGCTCGTCCGGGGGTTTGACCTACGAGCAGTACTTC	CASSRSSGGLTYEQYF